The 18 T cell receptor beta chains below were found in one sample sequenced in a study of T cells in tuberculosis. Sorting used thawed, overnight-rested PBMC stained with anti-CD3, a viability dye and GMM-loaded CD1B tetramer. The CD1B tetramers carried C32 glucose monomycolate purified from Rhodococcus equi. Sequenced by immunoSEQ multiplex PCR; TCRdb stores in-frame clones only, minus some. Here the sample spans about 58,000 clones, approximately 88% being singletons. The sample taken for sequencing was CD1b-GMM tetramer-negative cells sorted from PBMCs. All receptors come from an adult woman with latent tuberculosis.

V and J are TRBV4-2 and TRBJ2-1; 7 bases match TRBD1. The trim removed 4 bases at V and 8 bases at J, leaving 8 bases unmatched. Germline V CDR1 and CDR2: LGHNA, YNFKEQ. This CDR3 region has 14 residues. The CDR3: CASSRQGQMDEQFF. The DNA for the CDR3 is TGTGCCAGCAGCCGACAGGGACAGATGGATGAGCAGTTCTTC.

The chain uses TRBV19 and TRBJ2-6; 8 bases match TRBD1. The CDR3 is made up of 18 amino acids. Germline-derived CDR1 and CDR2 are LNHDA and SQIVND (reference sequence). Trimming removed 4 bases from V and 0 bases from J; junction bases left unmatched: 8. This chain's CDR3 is CASSKDPGGVSGANVLTF. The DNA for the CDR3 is TGTGCCAGTAGTAAAGATCCAGGGGGCGTCTCTGGGGCCAACGTCCTGACTTTC.

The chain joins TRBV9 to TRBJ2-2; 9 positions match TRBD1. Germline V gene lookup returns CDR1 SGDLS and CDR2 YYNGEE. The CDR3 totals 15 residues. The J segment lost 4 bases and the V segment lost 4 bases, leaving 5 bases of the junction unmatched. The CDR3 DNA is TGTGCCAGCAGCCCGACAGGGGGAGGCACCGGGGAGCTGTTTTTT. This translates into CASSPTGGGTGELFF.

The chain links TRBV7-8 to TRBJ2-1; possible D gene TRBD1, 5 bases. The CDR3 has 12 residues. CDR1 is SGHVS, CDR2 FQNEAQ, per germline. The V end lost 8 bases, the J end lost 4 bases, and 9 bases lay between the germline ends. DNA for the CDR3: TGTGCCAGCGGCGCAGGGTACAATGAGCAGTTCTTC. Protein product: CASGAGYNEQFF. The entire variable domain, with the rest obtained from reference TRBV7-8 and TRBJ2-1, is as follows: GAGVSQSPRYKVAKRGQDVALRCDPISGHVSLFWYQQALGQGPEFLTYFQNEAQLDKSGLPSDRFFAERPEGSVSTLKIQRTQQEDSAVYLCASGAGYNEQFFGPGTRLTVL.

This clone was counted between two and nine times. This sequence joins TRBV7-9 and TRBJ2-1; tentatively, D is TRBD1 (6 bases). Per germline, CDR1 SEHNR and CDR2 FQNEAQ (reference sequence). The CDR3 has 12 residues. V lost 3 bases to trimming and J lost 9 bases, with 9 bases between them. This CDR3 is CASSFQGTEQFF. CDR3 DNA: TGTGCCAGCAGCTTCCAGGGGACTGAGCAGTTCTTC.

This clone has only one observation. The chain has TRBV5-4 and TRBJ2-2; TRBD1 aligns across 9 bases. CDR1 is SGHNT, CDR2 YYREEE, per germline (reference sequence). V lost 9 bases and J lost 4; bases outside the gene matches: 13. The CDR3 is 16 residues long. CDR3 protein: CATTPKRQGVTGELFF. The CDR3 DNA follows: TGTGCCACCACACCTAAGCGACAGGGGGTCACCGGGGAGCTGTTTTTT.

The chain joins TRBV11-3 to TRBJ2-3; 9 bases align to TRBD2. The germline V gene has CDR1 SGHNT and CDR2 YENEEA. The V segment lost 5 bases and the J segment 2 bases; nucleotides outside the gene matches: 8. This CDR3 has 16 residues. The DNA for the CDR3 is TGTGCCAGCAGCAAATTAGCGGGAGCCTTCACAGATACGCAGTATTTT. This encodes CASSKLAGAFTDTQYF.

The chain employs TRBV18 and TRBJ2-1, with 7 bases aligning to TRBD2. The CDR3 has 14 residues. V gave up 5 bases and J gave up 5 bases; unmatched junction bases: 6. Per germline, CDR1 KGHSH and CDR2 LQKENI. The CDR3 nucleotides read TGTGCCAGCTCAACTAGCGACAACAACAATGAGCAGTTCTTC. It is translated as CASSTSDNNNEQFF.

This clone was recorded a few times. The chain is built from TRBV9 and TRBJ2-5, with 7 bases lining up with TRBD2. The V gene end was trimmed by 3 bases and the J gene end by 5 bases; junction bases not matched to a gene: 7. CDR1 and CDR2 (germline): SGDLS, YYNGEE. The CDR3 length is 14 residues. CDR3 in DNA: TGTGCCAGCAGCGGCGGGGGACGTGAGGAGACCCAGTACTTC. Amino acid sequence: CASSGGGREETQYF.

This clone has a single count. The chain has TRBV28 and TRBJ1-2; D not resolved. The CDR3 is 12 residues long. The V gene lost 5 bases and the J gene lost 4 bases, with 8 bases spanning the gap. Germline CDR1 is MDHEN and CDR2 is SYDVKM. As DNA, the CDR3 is TGTGCCAGCAGTGAAATCGGCTATGGCTACACCTTC. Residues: CASSEIGYGYTF.

CDR3 amino acids: CASRRQLNTEAFF. CDR3 in DNA: TGTGCCAGTAGGCGGCAGCTCAACACTGAAGCTTTCTTT. V gene TRBV19 combines with J gene TRBJ1-1; no clear D gene. Deletions cut 6 bases from V and 2 bases from J, with 10 bases between. Germline CDR1 is LNHDA and CDR2 is SQIVND (reference sequence). The CDR3 sequence is 13 residues long.

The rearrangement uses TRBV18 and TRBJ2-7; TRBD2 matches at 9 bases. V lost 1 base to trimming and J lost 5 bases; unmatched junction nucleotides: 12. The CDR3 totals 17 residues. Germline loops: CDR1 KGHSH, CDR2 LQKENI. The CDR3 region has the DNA TGTGCCAGCTCACCACTAGCCCCGGGACTAGCAGGGCACGAGCAGTACTTC. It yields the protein CASSPLAPGLAGHEQYF. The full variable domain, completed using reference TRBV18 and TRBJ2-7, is NAGVMQNPRHLVRRRGQEARLRCSPMKGHSHVYWYRQLPEEGLKFMVYLQKENIIDESGMPKERFSAEFPKEGPSILRIQQVVRGDSAAYFCASSPLAPGLAGHEQYFGPGTRLTVT.

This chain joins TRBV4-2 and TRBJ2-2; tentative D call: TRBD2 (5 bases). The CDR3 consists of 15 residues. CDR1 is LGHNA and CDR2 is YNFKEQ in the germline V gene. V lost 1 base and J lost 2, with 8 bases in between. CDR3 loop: CASSQGSGNTGELFF. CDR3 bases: TGTGCCAGCAGCCAAGGAAGCGGAAACACCGGGGAGCTGTTTTTT.

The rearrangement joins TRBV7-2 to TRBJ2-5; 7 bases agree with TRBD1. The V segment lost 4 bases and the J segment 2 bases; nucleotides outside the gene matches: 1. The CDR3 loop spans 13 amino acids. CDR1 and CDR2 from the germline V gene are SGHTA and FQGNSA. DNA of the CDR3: TGTGCCAGCAGCTGGGGACAGCAAGAGACCCAGTACTTC. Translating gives CASSWGQQETQYF.

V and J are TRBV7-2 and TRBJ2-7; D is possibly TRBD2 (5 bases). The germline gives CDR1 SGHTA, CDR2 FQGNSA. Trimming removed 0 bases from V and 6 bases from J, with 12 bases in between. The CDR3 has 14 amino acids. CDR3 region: CASSLAGPAGEQYF. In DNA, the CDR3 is TGTGCCAGCAGCTTAGCGGGTCCCGCGGGCGAGCAGTACTTC.

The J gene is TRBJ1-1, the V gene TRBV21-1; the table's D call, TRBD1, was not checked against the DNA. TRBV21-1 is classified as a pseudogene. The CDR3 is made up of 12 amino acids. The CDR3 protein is CASSKGGQRAFF. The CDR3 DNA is TGTGCCAGCAGCAAAGGTGGACAAAGGGCTTTCTTT.

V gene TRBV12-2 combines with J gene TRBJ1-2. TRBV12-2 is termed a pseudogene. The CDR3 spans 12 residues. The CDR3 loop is CASRSPGYGYTF. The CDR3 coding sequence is TGTGCAAGTCGTTCCCCCGGCTATGGCTACACCTTC.

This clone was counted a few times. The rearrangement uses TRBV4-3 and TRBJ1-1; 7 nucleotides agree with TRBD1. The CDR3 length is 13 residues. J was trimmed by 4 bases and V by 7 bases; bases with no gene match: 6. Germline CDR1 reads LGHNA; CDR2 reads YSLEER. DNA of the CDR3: TGCGCCAGCACAGGACAGGCGGGCACTGAAGCTTTCTTT. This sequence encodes CASTGQAGTEAFF.